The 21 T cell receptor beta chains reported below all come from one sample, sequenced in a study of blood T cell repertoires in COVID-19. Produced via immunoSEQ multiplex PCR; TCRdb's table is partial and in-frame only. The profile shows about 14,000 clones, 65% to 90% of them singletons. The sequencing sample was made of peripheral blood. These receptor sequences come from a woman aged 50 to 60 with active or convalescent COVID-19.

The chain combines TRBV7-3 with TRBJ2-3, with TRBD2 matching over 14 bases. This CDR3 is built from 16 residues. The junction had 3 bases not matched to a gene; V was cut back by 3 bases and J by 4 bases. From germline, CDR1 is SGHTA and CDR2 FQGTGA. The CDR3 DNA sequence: TGTGCCAGCAGCTTTGGGACTAGCGGGAGCTCAGATACGCAGTATTTT. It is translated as CASSFGTSGSSDTQYF.

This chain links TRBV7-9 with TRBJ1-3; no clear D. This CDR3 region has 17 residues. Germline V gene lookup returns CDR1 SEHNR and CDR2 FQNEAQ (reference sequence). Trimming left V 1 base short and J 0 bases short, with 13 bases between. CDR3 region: CASSLGSRISSGNTIYF. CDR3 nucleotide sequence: TGTGCCAGCAGCTTAGGCAGCAGGATAAGCTCTGGAAACACCATATATTTT. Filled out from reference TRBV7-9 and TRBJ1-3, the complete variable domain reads DTGVSQNPRHKITKRGQNVTFRCDPISEHNRLYWYRQTLGQGPEFLTYFQNEAQLEKSRLLSDRFSAERPKGSFSTLEIQRTEQGDSAMYLCASSLGSRISSGNTIYFGEGSWLTVV.

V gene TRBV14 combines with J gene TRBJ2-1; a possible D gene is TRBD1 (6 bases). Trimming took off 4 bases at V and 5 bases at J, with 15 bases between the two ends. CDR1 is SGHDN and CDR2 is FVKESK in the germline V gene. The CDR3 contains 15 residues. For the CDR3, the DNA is TGTGCCAGCAGCCTCCCCGGGACAACAGACAATGAGCAGTTCTTC. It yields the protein CASSLPGTTDNEQFF.

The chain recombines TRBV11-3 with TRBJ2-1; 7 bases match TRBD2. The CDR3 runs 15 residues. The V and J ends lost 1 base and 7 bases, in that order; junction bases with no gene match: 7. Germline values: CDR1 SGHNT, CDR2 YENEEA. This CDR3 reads CASSLGTSLSNEQFF. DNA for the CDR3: TGTGCCAGCAGCTTAGGGACTAGTTTATCAAATGAGCAGTTCTTC.

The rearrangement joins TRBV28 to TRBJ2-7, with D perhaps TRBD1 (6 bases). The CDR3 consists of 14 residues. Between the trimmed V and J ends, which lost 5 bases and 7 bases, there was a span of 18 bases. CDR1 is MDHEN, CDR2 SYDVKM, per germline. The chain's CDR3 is CASSPQRLGGEQYF. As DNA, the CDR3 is TGTGCCAGCAGTCCACAGAGGCTAGGGGGTGAGCAGTACTTC.

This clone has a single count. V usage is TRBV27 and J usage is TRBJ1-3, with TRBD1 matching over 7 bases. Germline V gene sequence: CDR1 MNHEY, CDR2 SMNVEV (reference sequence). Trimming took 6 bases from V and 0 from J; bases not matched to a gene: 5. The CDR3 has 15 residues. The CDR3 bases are TGTGCCAGCAGCCCCGGACAGGTCTCTGGAAACACCATATATTTT. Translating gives CASSPGQVSGNTIYF.

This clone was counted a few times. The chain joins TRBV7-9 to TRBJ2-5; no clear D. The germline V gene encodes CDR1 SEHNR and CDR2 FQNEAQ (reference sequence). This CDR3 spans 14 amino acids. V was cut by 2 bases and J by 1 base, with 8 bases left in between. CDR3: CASSLIAGQETQYF. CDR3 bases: TGTGCCAGCAGCTTAATCGCAGGCCAAGAGACCCAGTACTTC.

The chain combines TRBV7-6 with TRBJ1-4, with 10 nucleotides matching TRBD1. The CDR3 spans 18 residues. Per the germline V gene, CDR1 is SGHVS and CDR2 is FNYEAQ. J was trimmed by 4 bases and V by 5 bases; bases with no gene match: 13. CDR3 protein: CASSPQTGGFPGNEKLFF. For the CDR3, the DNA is TGTGCCAGCAGCCCTCAGACAGGGGGCTTCCCCGGTAATGAAAAACTGTTTTTT.

The CDR3 sequence is CASSSLAGDYEQYF. In nucleotides, the CDR3 is TGTGCCAGCAGCTCCCTAGCGGGGGACTACGAGCAGTACTTC. The V gene is TRBV7-8, the J gene TRBJ2-7, with TRBD2 matching over 10 bases. Germline CDR1 SGHVS, CDR2 FQNEAQ. This CDR3 is 14 amino acids long. The junction had 3 bases not matched to a gene; V was cut back by 4 bases and J by 3 bases.

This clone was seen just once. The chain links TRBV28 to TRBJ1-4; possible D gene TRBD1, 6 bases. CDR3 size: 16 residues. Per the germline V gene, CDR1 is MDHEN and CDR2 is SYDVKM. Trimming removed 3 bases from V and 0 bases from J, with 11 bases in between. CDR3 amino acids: CASSFWDITTNEKLFF. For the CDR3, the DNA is TGTGCCAGCAGTTTCTGGGACATCACAACTAATGAAAAACTGTTTTTT.

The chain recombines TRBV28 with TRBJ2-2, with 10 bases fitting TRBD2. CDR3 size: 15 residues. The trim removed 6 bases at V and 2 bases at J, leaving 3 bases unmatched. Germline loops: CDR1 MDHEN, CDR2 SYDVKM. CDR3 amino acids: CASSGLAVNTGELFF. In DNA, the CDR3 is TGTGCCAGCAGCGGACTAGCGGTAAACACCGGGGAGCTGTTTTTT.

CDR3 protein: CASSEAGRGPHGYTF. The CDR3 region has the DNA TGTGCCAGCAGTGAAGCGGGCAGGGGGCCCCATGGCTACACCTTC. This sequence joins TRBV2 and TRBJ1-2; TRBD1 aligns across 8 bases. The germline V gene encodes CDR1 SNHLY and CDR2 FYNNEI. The junction had 6 bases not matched to a gene; V was cut back by 0 bases and J by 6 bases. The CDR3 totals 15 residues.

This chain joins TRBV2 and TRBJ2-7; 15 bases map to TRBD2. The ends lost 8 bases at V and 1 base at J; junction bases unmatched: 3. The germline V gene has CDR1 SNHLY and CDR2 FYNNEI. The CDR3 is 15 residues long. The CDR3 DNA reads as TGTGCCAGCGGGGGACTAGCGGGAGGTTCCTACGAGCAGTACTTC. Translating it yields CASGGLAGGSYEQYF.

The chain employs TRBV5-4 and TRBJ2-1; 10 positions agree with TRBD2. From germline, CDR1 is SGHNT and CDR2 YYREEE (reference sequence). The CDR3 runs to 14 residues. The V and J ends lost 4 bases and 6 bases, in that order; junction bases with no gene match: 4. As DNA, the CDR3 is TGTGCCAGCAGCGACGGACTAGCGGCCAATGAGCAGTTCTTC. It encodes CASSDGLAANEQFF.

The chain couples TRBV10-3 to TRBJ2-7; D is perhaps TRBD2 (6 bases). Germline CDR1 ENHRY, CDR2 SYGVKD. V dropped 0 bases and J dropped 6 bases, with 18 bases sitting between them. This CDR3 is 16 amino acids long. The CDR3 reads CAISESRTGAVTEQYF. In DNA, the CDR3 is TGTGCCATCAGTGAGTCGCGGACGGGAGCGGTCACCGAGCAGTACTTC.

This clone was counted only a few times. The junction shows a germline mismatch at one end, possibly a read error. CDR3 nucleotide sequence: TGTGCTAGCAGCGACACTAGCGGGGTGAACACCGGGGAGCTGTTTTTT. As protein: CASSDTSGVNTGELFF. This chain joins TRBV7-7 and TRBJ2-2; 10 positions match TRBD2. CDR3 size: 16 residues. Germline V lookup: CDR1 SSHAT, CDR2 FNYEAQ (reference sequence).

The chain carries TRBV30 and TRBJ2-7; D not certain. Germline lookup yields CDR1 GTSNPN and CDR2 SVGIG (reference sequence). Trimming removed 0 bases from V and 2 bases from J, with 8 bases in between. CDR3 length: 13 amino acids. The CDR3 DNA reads TGTGCCTGGAGTGTAGGCAGGACCTACGAGCAGTACTTC. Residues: CAWSVGRTYEQYF.

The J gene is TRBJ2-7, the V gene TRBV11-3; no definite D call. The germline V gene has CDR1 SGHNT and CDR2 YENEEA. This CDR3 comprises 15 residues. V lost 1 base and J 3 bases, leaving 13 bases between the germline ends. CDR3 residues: CASSLASPALYEQYF. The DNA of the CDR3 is TGTGCCAGCAGCTTAGCCTCGCCAGCGCTCTACGAGCAGTACTTC.

The CDR3 here is CASSKGQGVTSNYGYTF. The CDR3 coding sequence is TGTGCCAGCAGCAAGGGACAGGGGGTCACCTCTAACTATGGCTACACCTTC. The rearrangement uses TRBV5-4 and TRBJ1-2; 11 nucleotides agree with TRBD1. Germline lookup yields CDR1 SGHNT and CDR2 YYREEE (reference sequence). V was pared by 4 bases and J by 0 bases, with 8 bases of the junction left unmatched. CDR3 length equals 17 residues.

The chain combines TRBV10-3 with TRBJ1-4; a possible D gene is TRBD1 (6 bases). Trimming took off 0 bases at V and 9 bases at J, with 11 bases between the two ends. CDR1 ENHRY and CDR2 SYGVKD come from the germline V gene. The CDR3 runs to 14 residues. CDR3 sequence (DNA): TGTGCCATCAGTGAGTCTCGGGGGGGCCAAAAACTGTTTTTT. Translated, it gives CAISESRGGQKLFF.

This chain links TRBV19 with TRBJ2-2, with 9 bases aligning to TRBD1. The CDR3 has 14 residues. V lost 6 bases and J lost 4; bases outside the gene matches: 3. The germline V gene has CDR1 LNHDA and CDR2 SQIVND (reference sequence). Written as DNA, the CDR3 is TGTGCCAGTAGACAGGGGGCGAGCACCGGGGAGCTGTTTTTT. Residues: CASRQGASTGELFF.